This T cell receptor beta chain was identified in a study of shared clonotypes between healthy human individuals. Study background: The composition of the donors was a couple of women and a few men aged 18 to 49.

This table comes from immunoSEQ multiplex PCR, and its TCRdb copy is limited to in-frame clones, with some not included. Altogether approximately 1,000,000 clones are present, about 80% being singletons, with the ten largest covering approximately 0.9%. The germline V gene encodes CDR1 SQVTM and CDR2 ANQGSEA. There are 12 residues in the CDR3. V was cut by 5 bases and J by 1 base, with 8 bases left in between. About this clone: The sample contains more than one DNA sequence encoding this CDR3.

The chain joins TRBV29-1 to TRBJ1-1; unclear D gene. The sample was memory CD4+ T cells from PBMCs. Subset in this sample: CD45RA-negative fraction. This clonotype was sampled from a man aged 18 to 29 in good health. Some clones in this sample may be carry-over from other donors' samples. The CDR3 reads CSVSAGNTEAFF. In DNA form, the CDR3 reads TGCAGCGTTTCAGCAGGGAACACTGAAGCTTTCTTT. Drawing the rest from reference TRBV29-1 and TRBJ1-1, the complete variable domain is SAVISQKPSRDICQRGTSLTIQCQVDSQVTMMFWYRQQPGQSLTLIATANQGSEATYESGFVIDKFPISRPNLTFSTLTVSNMSPEDSSIYLCSVSAGNTEAFFGQGTRLTVV.